The present entry profiles one TCR beta chain with its context. Its antigen is not identified. TCRdb's copy holds only in-frame clones and misses some; the assay was immunoSEQ multiplex PCR. This table has 75,000 to 90,000 clones, about 90% appearing once. Baseline was the first blood sampling point, followed by cycle 4 day 1 and cycle 7 day 1. The data originate from a study of OX40 agonist ivuxolimab in advanced cancers. Whole-study context: Participants averaged 60 years of age (range about 23 to 79) and were over 75% male. Three patients got partial responses; one had hepatocellular carcinoma and two had cutaneous melanoma. Findings and limits, study-wide: Some of the lowest clonal expansion was seen in partial responders at 0.1-3.0 mg/kg.

The sample in question was CD4+ or CD8+ T cells sorted from blood, obtained in a trial of the OX40 agonist ivuxolimab. The receptor's source is an adult with an advanced solid tumor such as melanoma, head and neck, liver or kidney cancer.

This CDR3 is CAWRALAGAKRTDTQYF. The CDR3 DNA reads as TGTGCCTGGAGGGCGCTAGCGGGGGCCAAACGCACAGATACGCAGTATTTT. V gene TRBV30 combines with J gene TRBJ2-3, with TRBD2 matching over 10 bases. Per germline, CDR1 GTSNPN and CDR2 SVGIG (reference sequence). This CDR3 has 17 amino acids. J lost 1 base, V lost 3 bases, and 10 bases had no gene match.